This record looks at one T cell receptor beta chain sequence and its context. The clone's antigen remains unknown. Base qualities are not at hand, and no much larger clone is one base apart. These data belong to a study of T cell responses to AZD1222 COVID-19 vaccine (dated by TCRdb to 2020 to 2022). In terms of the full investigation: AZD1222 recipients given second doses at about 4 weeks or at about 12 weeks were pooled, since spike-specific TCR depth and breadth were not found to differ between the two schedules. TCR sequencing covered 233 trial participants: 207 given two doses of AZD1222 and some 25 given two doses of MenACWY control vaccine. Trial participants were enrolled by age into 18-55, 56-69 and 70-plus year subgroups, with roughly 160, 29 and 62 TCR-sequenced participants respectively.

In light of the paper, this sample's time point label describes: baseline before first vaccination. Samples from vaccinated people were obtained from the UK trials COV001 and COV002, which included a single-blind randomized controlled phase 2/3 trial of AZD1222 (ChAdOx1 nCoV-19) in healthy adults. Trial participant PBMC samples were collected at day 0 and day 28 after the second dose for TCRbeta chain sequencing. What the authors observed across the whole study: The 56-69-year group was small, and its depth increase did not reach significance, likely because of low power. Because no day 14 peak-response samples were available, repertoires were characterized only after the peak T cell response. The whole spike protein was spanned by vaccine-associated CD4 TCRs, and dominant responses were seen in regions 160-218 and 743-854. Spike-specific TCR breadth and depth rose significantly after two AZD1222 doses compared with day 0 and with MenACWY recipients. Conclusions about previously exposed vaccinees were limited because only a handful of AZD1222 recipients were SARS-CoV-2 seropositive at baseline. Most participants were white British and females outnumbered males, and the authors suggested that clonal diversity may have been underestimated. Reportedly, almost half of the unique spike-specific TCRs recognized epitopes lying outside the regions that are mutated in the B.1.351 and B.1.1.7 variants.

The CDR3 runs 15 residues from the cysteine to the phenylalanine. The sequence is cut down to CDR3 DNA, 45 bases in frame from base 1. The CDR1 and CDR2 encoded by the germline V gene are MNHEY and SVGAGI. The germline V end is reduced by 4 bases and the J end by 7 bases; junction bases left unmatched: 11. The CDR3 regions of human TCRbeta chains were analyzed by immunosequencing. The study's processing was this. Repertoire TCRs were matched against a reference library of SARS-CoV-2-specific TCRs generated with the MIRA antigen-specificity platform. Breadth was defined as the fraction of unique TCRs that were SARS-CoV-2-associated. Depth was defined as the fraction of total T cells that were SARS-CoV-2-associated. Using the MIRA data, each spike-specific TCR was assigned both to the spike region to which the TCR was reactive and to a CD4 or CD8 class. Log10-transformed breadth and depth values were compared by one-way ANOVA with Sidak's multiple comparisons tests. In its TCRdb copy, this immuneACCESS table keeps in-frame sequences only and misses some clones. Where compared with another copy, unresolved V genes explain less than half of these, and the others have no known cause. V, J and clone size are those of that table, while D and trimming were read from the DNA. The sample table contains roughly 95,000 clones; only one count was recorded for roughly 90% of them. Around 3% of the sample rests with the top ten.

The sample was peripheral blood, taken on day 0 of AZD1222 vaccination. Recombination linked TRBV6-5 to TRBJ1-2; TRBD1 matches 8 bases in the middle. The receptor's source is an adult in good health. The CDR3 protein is CASSFAPGGASGYTF. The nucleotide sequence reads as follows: TGTGCCAGCAGTTTTGCTCCAGGGGGCGCTTCTGGCTACACCTTC.